Each of the 32 T cell receptor beta chains below was sequenced from the same sample in a study of human T cells and chemical hapten exposure. TCRdb recomputed calls from the RACE reads with MiXCR, one row per CDR3 protein. The sample consists of 85,000 to 100,000 distinct CDR3 sequences, 27% of them appearing once. As to time point: patch test 3, about 24 weeks after DPC sensitization. Treatment indicated: therapeutic diphenylcyclopropenone sensitization with weekly scalp DPC. The sample in question was whole blood, obtained in connection with sensitization to the hapten diphenylcyclopropenone (DPC). These receptors all come from a man aged 40-49 years with alopecia areata. Some clones in this sample may be carry-over from other donors' samples.

The rearrangement links TRBV28 to TRBJ2-7; the D gene is possibly TRBD1 (5 bases). Trimming shortened V by 5 bases and J by 1 base, and 15 bases separated the two germline ends. Germline assignment: CDR1 MDHEN and CDR2 SYDVKM. The CDR3 has 15 residues. In nucleotides, the CDR3 is TGTGCCAGCAGTCCACGACAGTCACCATCCTACGAGCAGTACTTC. This sequence encodes CASSPRQSPSYEQYF.

The rearrangement links TRBV6-2 or TRBV6-3 to TRBJ2-1; D is unclear. Deletions cut 6 bases from V and 5 bases from J, with 11 bases between. The length of the CDR3 is 13 residues. Germline CDR1 MNHEY, CDR2 SVGEGT. Here the CDR3 reads CASRGYRDNEQFF. CDR3 nucleotides: TGTGCCAGCAGGGGCTATCGGGACAATGAGCAGTTCTTC.

This chain links TRBV6-5 with TRBJ1-4; D call uncertain. The CDR3 runs to 12 residues. With 2 bases removed from V and 8 bases from J, the gap between germline ends came to 6 bases. Germline V CDR1 and CDR2: MNHEY, SVGAGI. The DNA of the CDR3 is TGTGCCAGCAGTTACCAGACAGAAAAACTGTTTTTT. Translated, it gives CASSYQTEKLFF.

This chain joins TRBV10-3 and TRBJ1-2; D remains unclear. Trimming stripped 4 bases from V and 2 bases from J, with 5 bases between. The CDR3 is 12 residues long. Looked up from germline, CDR1 is ENHRY and CDR2 is SYGVKD. The CDR3, as DNA: TGTGCCATCAGTGCCAGGAACTATGGCTACACCTTC. It is translated as CAISARNYGYTF.

V and J are TRBV12-3 or TRBV12-4 and TRBJ2-7; the D is unclear. The CDR3 covers 13 residues. The V end was cut by 6 bases, the J end by 2 bases, with 11 bases between. The CDR3 spells CASSASIPYEQYF. Written as DNA, the CDR3 is TGTGCCAGCAGCGCCTCTATTCCCTACGAGCAGTACTTC.

This sequence joins TRBV11-2 and TRBJ1-4, with 7 bases lining up with TRBD1. Trimming cost V 5 bases and J 5 bases; bases outside gene matches: 5. This CDR3 is built from 14 residues. CDR1 SGHAT and CDR2 FQNNGV come from the germline V gene. The CDR3 nucleotides read TGTGCCAGCAGCCGGGGACAGTTGAATGAAAAACTGTTTTTT. Protein: CASSRGQLNEKLFF.

The genes are TRBV6-1 and TRBJ1-3; TRBD1 is a possible D gene (6 bases). CDR1 and CDR2 from the germline V gene are MNHNS and SASEGT. Between the trimmed V and J ends, which lost 4 bases and 8 bases, there was a span of 12 bases. This CDR3 is built from 13 residues. The CDR3 reads CASSARQADTIYF. As DNA, the CDR3 is TGTGCCAGCAGTGCCAGACAGGCCGACACCATATATTTT.

This CDR3 reads CASSLGSGGRNEQFF. CDR3 in DNA: TGCGCCAGCAGCTTGGGATCCGGGGGGCGTAATGAGCAGTTCTTC. The chain is built from TRBV5-1 and TRBJ2-1; D perhaps matches TRBD2 (7 bases). V gave up 0 bases and J gave up 7 bases, with 14 bases separating them. The CDR3 runs to 15 residues. Germline-derived CDR1 and CDR2 are SGHRS and YFSETQ. Full variable domain (outside the CDR3, taken from reference TRBV5-1 and TRBJ2-1): KAGVTQTPRYLIKTRGQQVTLSCSPISGHRSVSWYQQTPGQGLQFLFEYFSETQRNKGNFPGRFSGRQFSNSRSEMNVSTLELGDSALYLCASSLGSGGRNEQFFGPGTRLTVL.

The chain combines TRBV12-3 or TRBV12-4 with TRBJ1-1; tentatively, D is TRBD1 (6 bases). Trimming removed 1 base at V and 0 bases at J, with 12 bases between. The CDR3 consists of 16 residues. The DNA of the CDR3 is TGTGCCAGCAGTTTAGATGGGGGCGGGTTGAACACTGAAGCTTTCTTT. As protein: CASSLDGGGLNTEAFF.

The chain is built from TRBV6-2 or TRBV6-3 and TRBJ2-1; 10 bases line up with TRBD2. The V gene end was trimmed by 4 bases and the J gene end by 8 bases; junction bases not matched to a gene: 11. The CDR3 contains 16 residues. From germline, CDR1 is MNHEY and CDR2 SVGEGT. The CDR3 nucleotides read TGTGCCAGCAGTTCCCCTCAGCGGGAGGGCACCGATGAGCAGTTCTTC. Its protein product is CASSSPQREGTDEQFF.

This chain links TRBV27 with TRBJ2-7, with TRBD2 identical over 8 bases. CDR1 and CDR2 from the germline V gene are MNHEY and SMNVEV (reference sequence). The CDR3 runs to 15 residues. V lost 3 bases and J lost 5; bases outside the gene matches: 9. CDR3 in DNA: TGTGCCAGCAGTTTGATTGGTAGCGGGGTTAACGAGCAGTACTTC. Protein product: CASSLIGSGVNEQYF.

The gene calls are TRBV20-1 and TRBJ2-7; D possibly uses TRBD1 or TRBD2 (5 bases each). CDR1 and CDR2 (germline): DFQATT, SNEGSKA (reference sequence). The CDR3 is 15 amino acids. The V end lost 3 bases, the J end lost 6 bases, and 21 bases lay between the germline ends. The CDR3 sequence: CSASIQGTGRSEQYF. The CDR3 DNA is TGCAGTGCTAGTATCCAGGGAACGGGGCGGTCCGAGCAGTACTTC.

The CDR3 sequence: CASSPGNADTQYF. The CDR3 nucleotides read TGTGCCAGCTCACCAGGGAATGCAGATACGCAGTATTTT. The rearrangement uses TRBV18 and TRBJ2-3; D is unresolved. Germline V gives CDR1 KGHSH, CDR2 LQKENI. The germline V and J ends were trimmed by 2 bases and 4 bases, with 7 bases remaining between them. The CDR3 is 13 residues long.

In this sample, this clonotype turned up a few times. This chain joins TRBV9 and TRBJ1-2, with 8 bases aligning to TRBD1. Germline trimming cut 4 bases from V and 8 bases from J; bases unmatched to any gene: 4. Germline V lookup: CDR1 SGDLS, CDR2 YYNGEE. The CDR3 is 12 amino acids. For the CDR3, the DNA is TGTGCCAGCAGCTCGGGACAGGTCGGCTACACCTTC. This sequence encodes CASSSGQVGYTF.

This clonotype was seen only a few times. The chain is built from TRBV7-2 and TRBJ2-7; D is perhaps TRBD1 (6 bases). From germline, CDR1 is SGHTA and CDR2 FQGNSA. The V gene lost 5 bases and the J gene lost 3 bases, with 14 bases spanning the gap. The CDR3 length is 14 residues. CDR3 nucleotide sequence: TGTGCCAGCAGCACCTGGGACACCAACTACGAGCAGTACTTC. It specifies CASSTWDTNYEQYF. The complete variable domain, with remaining parts taken from reference TRBV7-2 and TRBJ2-7, reads GAGVSQSPSNKVTEKGKDVELRCDPISGHTALYWYRQSLGQGLEFLIYFQGNSAPDKSGLPSDRFSAERTGGSVSTLTIQRTQQEDSAVYLCASSTWDTNYEQYFGPGTRLTVT.

CDR3: CASSGGRHPSGANVLTF. For the CDR3, the DNA is TGTGCCAGCAGCGGGGGCAGGCATCCCTCTGGGGCCAACGTCCTGACTTTC. V usage is TRBV9 and J usage is TRBJ2-6; D is possibly TRBD1 (5 bases). The CDR3 is 17 residues long. Trimming removed 3 bases from V and 0 bases from J, with 13 bases in between. In germline, CDR1 is SGDLS, CDR2 YYNGEE.

V is TRBV20-1 and J is TRBJ2-7; weak D call: TRBD2 (6 bases). Germline-derived CDR1 and CDR2 are DFQATT and SNEGSKA (reference sequence). V was cut by 1 base and J by 6 bases, with 16 bases left in between. This CDR3 spans 14 amino acids. The CDR3 region has the DNA TGCAGTGCTAGAGGACCGGGAGTTAGTCCCGAGCAGTACTTC. Translating gives CSARGPGVSPEQYF.

Only a few counts were recorded for this clonotype. The V gene is TRBV28, the J gene TRBJ2-3; 10 nucleotides agree with TRBD1. The junction had 4 bases not matched to a gene; V was cut back by 1 base and J by 0 bases. This CDR3 spans 17 amino acids. Germline assignment: CDR1 MDHEN and CDR2 SYDVKM. The DNA for the CDR3 is TGTGCCAGCAGTTTATCTAGGACAGGGGGTAGCACAGATACGCAGTATTTT. This sequence encodes CASSLSRTGGSTDTQYF.

The chain recombines TRBV5-5 with TRBJ2-1, with TRBD2 matching 11 bases. The CDR3 runs 15 residues. V shed 6 bases, J shed 8 bases, and the junction held 10 bases outside the gene matches. The V gene's germline CDR1 is SGHKS and CDR2 YYEKEE (reference sequence). In DNA, the CDR3 is TGTGCCAGCACATTCGGACTAGCGGGTTCCTATGAGCAGTTCTTC. It encodes CASTFGLAGSYEQFF.

There are a few counts of this clonotype. The chain couples TRBV12-3 or TRBV12-4 to TRBJ2-1; 10 positions match TRBD2. V lost 7 bases, J lost 3 bases, and 3 bases stayed unmatched. The CDR3 spans 14 residues. Written as DNA, the CDR3 is TGTGCCAGCACCCCTAGCGGGAGCTACAATGAGCAGTTCTTC. It specifies CASTPSGSYNEQFF.

The chain joins TRBV7-9 to TRBJ2-7, with D possibly matching TRBD2 (6 bases). The length of the CDR3 is 14 residues. Germline CDR1 SEHNR, CDR2 FQNEAQ (reference sequence). Trimming took 3 bases from V and 0 from J, leaving 9 bases between them. In nucleotides, the CDR3 is TGTGCCAGCAGCTTCTCGGGACTCTCCTACGAGCAGTACTTC. Amino acids: CASSFSGLSYEQYF.

This clonotype was seen a handful of times. The chain has TRBV7-2 and TRBJ2-5; D uncertain. Germline V gives CDR1 SGHTA, CDR2 FQGNSA. The CDR3 sequence is 14 residues long. The V gene lost 5 bases and the J gene lost 3 bases, with 13 bases spanning the gap. CDR3 nucleotide sequence: TGTGCCAGCAGCCTCCTGGCAAGGAAAGAGACCCAGTACTTC. This sequence encodes CASSLLARKETQYF.

This chain uses TRBV28 with TRBJ2-1; 10 bases line up with TRBD1. Germline V lookup: CDR1 MDHEN, CDR2 SYDVKM. The junction had 9 bases not matched to a gene; V was cut back by 6 bases and J by 7 bases. The CDR3 extends over 15 amino acids. This CDR3 reads CASSPGGQGWNEQFF. CDR3 DNA: TGTGCCAGCAGCCCTGGGGGACAGGGGTGGAATGAGCAGTTCTTC.

The J gene is TRBJ2-2, the V gene TRBV19; D is unresolved. V was cut by 5 bases and J by 8 bases, with 15 bases left in between. Germline V CDR1 and CDR2: LNHDA, SQIVND (reference sequence). This CDR3 spans 14 amino acids. CDR3 in amino acids: CASSPTPGQGELFF. CDR3 coding DNA: TGTGCCAGTAGTCCCACACCGGGCCAAGGGGAGCTGTTTTTT.

This clonotype occurred a few times. The V call is TRBV28, the J call TRBJ2-1; 9 nucleotides align to TRBD1. J gave up 4 bases and V 8 bases, and 12 bases lay outside the gene matches. The CDR3 is 16 amino acids. CDR1 is MDHEN, CDR2 SYDVKM, per germline. The CDR3 loop is CASYPYTGGDYNEQFF. CDR3 bases: TGTGCCAGCTATCCTTATACAGGGGGCGATTACAATGAGCAGTTCTTC.

This clonotype was counted a few times. This chain connects TRBV7-2 to TRBJ2-1; 8 positions agree with TRBD1. The CDR3 is 15 residues long. Germline V lookup: CDR1 SGHTA, CDR2 FQGNSA. V lost 4 bases and J lost 2; bases outside the gene matches: 4. CDR3 in DNA: TGTGCCAGCAGCTACGACAGGGGACCCTACAATGAGCAGTTCTTC. Its protein is CASSYDRGPYNEQFF.

The chain couples TRBV28 to TRBJ2-7, with D perhaps given as TRBD1 or TRBD2 (5 bases each). The V gene's germline CDR1 is MDHEN and CDR2 SYDVKM. V was clipped by 5 bases and J by 4 bases, with 18 bases between them. This CDR3 comprises 15 residues. For the CDR3, the DNA is TGTGCCAGCAGTACACACTTTGGGGGAGTGTACGAGCAGTACTTC. Its protein product is CASSTHFGGVYEQYF. The entire variable domain, with the rest obtained from reference TRBV28 and TRBJ2-7, is as follows: DVKVTQSSRYLVKRTGEKVFLECVQDMDHENMFWYRQDPGLGLRLIYFSYDVKMKEKGDIPEGYSVSREKKERFSLILESASTNQTSMYLCASSTHFGGVYEQYFGPGTRLTVT.

This clonotype was detected a few times. J is TRBJ2-1 and V is TRBV7-3; 8 bases align to TRBD1. CDR3 length: 13 residues. Trimming at V came to 5 bases and at J to 8 bases, leaving 5 bases not matched to a gene. Germline values: CDR1 SGHTA, CDR2 FQGTGA. CDR3: CASSTDRGDEQFF. CDR3 DNA sequence: TGTGCCAGCAGCACCGACAGGGGTGATGAGCAGTTCTTC. The full variable domain, completed using reference TRBV7-3 and TRBJ2-1, is GAGVSQTPSNKVTEKGKYVELRCDPISGHTALYWYRQSLGQGPEFLIYFQGTGAADDSGLPNDRFFAVRPEGSVSTLKIQRTERGDSAVYLCASSTDRGDEQFFGPGTRLTVL.

This clonotype was detected only a few times. The chain carries TRBV20-1 and TRBJ2-3; the D gene is possibly TRBD2 (6 bases). V shed 0 bases and J shed 0 bases, with 16 bases lying between them. Germline V lookup: CDR1 DFQATT, CDR2 SNEGSKA (reference sequence). CDR3 length: 17 amino acids. CDR3 coding DNA: TGCAGTGCTAGAGAGGAGGGGCTAGCATCTAGCACAGATACGCAGTATTTT. It specifies CSAREEGLASSTDTQYF.

To note about this clonotype: Since no conserved phenylalanine or tryptophan closes the CDR3, a read error is the likely cause. Because the CDR3's place on the DNA is in doubt, the DNA is left out and the CDR3 is given as listed by TCRdb. The genes are TRBV4-3 and TRBJ2-4; no DNA check was done on the table's D call, TRBD2. The CDR3 numbers 11 amino acids, ends counted. Germline V lookup: CDR1 LGHNA, CDR2 YSLEER. This CDR3 is CASSHNRRNHI.

The chain combines TRBV5-1 with TRBJ2-7; maybe TRBD1 (5 bases). V lost 0 bases, J lost 4 bases, and 8 bases lay in between. The CDR3 is 13 residues long. Germline CDR1 is SGHRS and CDR2 is YFSETQ. This chain's CDR3 is CASSLDRMYEQYF. CDR3 nucleotides: TGCGCCAGCAGCTTGGACAGGATGTACGAGCAGTACTTC.

V and J are TRBV20-1 and TRBJ1-5; D is ambiguous. In germline, CDR1 is DFQATT, CDR2 SNEGSKA (reference sequence). V was cut by 0 bases and J by 5 bases, with 11 bases left in between. CDR3 size: 14 residues. The CDR3 DNA sequence: TGCAGTGCTAGAGAGGGAGGGTTTCATCAGCCCCAGCATTTT. It yields the protein CSAREGGFHQPQHF.